This T cell receptor beta chain was recovered during a study of cytomegalovirus exposure and HLA in healthy donors. PCR employed 60 Vbeta and 13 Jbeta primers. TCRdb's table, derived via immunoSEQ multiplex PCR, lists solely in-frame clones and lacks some. The data hold roughly 130,000 clones, with 80% observed a single time. This receptor was obtained from a man aged 35-49 years in good health and CMV-seronegative. Sequences were obtained from PBMCs.

The CDR3 loop reads CASSLDQGSYNEQFF. The CDR3 DNA sequence: TGCGCCAGCAGCTTGGACCAGGGCTCCTACAATGAGCAGTTCTTC. The V and J genes are TRBV5-1 and TRBJ2-1, with a possible D match to TRBD1 (5 bases). This CDR3 has 15 amino acids. Germline CDR1 SGHRS, CDR2 YFSETQ. Trimming shortened V by 0 bases and J by 0 bases, and 7 bases separated the two germline ends.